This T cell receptor beta chain was sequenced in a study of CD8+ T cells in alopecia areata (dated by TCRdb to the late 2010s). About the study as a whole: The treated patients, all with moderate-to-severe alopecia areata, were enrolled in an open-label pilot trial of oral tofacitinib given at 5 to 10 mg twice daily. Patients stayed on tofacitinib for 6 to 18 months and then had 6 months of follow-up off drug so that delayed response and recurrence could be assessed. Tofacitinib-treated patients had biopsies at baseline and at 4 and 24 weeks of treatment, with a later scalp biopsy in several patients. TCRbeta CDR3 regions were amplified by immunoSEQ multiplex PCR using 35 Vbeta forward and 13 Jbeta reverse primers. The SALT score, which quantifies the percentage of affected scalp surface area, was used to measure disease severity in treated patients. RNA came from the PAXgene miRNA kit for fixed scalp, the miRNeasy kit for PBMCs, and the RNeasy kit for mouse skin. Scalp clonality was compared across normal scalp (n=4), patchy alopecia areata scalp (n=8), and alopecia totalis/universalis scalp (n=8). In humans, TCRbeta sequencing was performed on scalp tissue and on sorted CD4+ and CD8+ peripheral blood T cells from healthy controls and from patients with patchy or totalis/universalis alopecia areata. In both human patients and the C3H/HeJ mouse model, the study applied high-throughput TCRbeta sequencing to look at T cell clonal expansion in alopecia areata. The paper's findings and limits, for the study overall: Lesional scalp, especially in alopecia totalis/universalis, showed higher clonality and more expanded CD8+ clones than normal scalp, suggesting antigenic drive. Shared TCR sequences between patients were less evident than in mice, which may be partly attributable to HLA diversity in the patient population. Because the treated cohort was small and had only one nonresponder, larger studies are needed to examine links between baseline CD8+ expansion and response. Tofacitinib significantly lowered scalp clonality and the number of expanded CD8+ clones among the top 100 scalp clones. Scalp TCR repertoire analysis is complicated because resident alphabeta T cells in normal human skin are also sequenced, whereas mouse skin is dominated by gammadelta T cells. During tofacitinib treatment, many expanded lesional clones remained in scalp and blood, and this persistence may partly explain relapse after treatment is stopped.

On this clone itself: The antigen this receptor binds is unknown. The CDR3 carries no conserved terminal phenylalanine or tryptophan, so it likely arises from a read error. It is unclear where the CDR3 begins or ends on the DNA, so no DNA is shown, and the CDR3 is as TCRdb lists it.

The CDR3 is 12 residues long, counting both termini. Reading the germline V gene gives CDR1 SGDLS and CDR2 YYNGEE. Library prep was done by the immunoSEQ multiplex PCR assay. RNA was extracted from all samples and reverse transcribed into cDNA, which served as template for TCR sequencing. SuperScript III was used for first-strand cDNA synthesis, primed with a 2:1 mix of oligo-dT and random hexamers. A synthetic immune receptor repertoire was used to measure amplification bias, and any remaining bias was corrected computationally. Processing in the source paper ran as follows. Raw reads were preprocessed for error removal, and CDR3 was defined according to IMGT conventions as running from the conserved cysteine to phenylalanine. Clonality was calculated as 1 minus Shannon entropy normalized by log2 of the number of productive unique TCRs. Scalp TCRbeta sequences were cross-referenced with sorted blood CD4 and CD8 repertoires so that the CD4 or CD8 identity of scalp clones could be inferred. Drawn from immuneACCESS, this table holds only the in-frame rearrangements with V and J called that TCRdb kept. Clones are partly lost; checked studies trace under half to an unresolved V gene and leave the rest unexplained. That table gives V, J and clone size, and the DNA gave D and trimming. This sample is represented by 110,000 or so clones; around 54% of them were singletons. The top ten clones comprise roughly 3.5% of the sample.

Per the publication, the time point label means: about 5 months on oral tofacitinib. The sample's treatment or condition label, decoded: oral pan-JAK inhibitor, 5-10 mg twice daily. From alopecia areata patients, peripheral blood was collected along with lesional scalp punch biopsies. After PBMCs were isolated by density centrifugation and stained for CD3, CD4 and CD8, a FACSAria was used to sort CD4+ and CD8+ T cells. The sequenced sample was CD4+ T cells sorted from blood, obtained at week 24, from a patient treated with tofacitinib. This TCR derives from a human donor with alopecia areata. Here the chain combines TRBV9 and TRBJ1-2. CDR3 loop: CASSSPVGGGFL.